This TCR beta chain was sequenced for a study of blood T cell repertoires in COVID-19. Study at large: Two consecutive negative NP/OP PCR tests, clearance, or resolved symptoms defined Cohort 3 recovery. PBMCs, B-cell-depleted T cells, or T cells provided the cDNA or gDNA that made up the material.

The CDR3 has 15 residues. Looked up from germline, CDR1 is SEHNR and CDR2 is FQNEAQ (reference sequence). The V gene lost 5 bases and the J gene lost 1 base, with 12 bases spanning the gap. Self-reported history from a screening survey and questionnaire set each donor's cohort. In the authors' workflow: Using reference gene primer amplification, nucleated cell counts were estimated. Sequenced by immunoSEQ multiplex PCR; TCRdb stores in-frame clones only, minus some. V and J calls plus clone size are reproduced from that table; the DNA served to infer D and trimming. The sample shows about 210,000 clones, 86% of them seen only once.

Sequences were obtained from PBMCs or T cells enriched from blood (not recorded which). The clonotype was recovered from a woman in her thirties or forties in a cohort exposed to, infected with or recovered from COVID-19 (not recorded which). The chain employs TRBV7-9 and TRBJ2-1; D is undetermined. CDR3 coding DNA: TGTGCCAGCAGCCGCGTGTCCTTTTCCTACAATGAGCAGTTCTTC. This encodes CASSRVSFSYNEQFF.